Listed below are T cell receptor beta chains from one sample, sequenced in a study of blood T cell repertoires in COVID-19. Assay: immunoSEQ multiplex PCR; the TCRdb copy retains only in-frame clones and omits some. The sample includes tens of thousands of clones, approximately 88% of them seen just once. The source material was peripheral blood. These TCRs come from a woman aged 80 or over with active or convalescent COVID-19. Each CDR3 is given with its conserved first and last residue. A D gene is named only where the DNA matches it firmly. Expanded clones get a size class; other rows say once, few or many, or leave the size out.

CDR3	DNA	D	V	size	J
CASSYSRFSGANVLTF	TGTGCCAGCAGTTACTCACGGTTCTCTGGGGCCAACGTCCTGACTTTC	-	TRBV6-5	-	TRBJ2-6
CASSLTGTDTQYF	TGTGCCAGCAGCTTAACCGGGACAGATACGCAGTATTTT	-	TRBV7-3	few	TRBJ2-3
CSARGQGYTEAFF	TGCAGCGCCAGGGGACAGGGGTACACTGAAGCTTTCTTT	TRBD1	TRBV29-1	-	TRBJ1-1
CASSYLLASQETQYF	TGTGCCAGCAGTTACTTACTAGCGAGTCAAGAGACCCAGTACTTC	TRBD2	TRBV6-2/TRBV6-3	-	TRBJ2-5
CASSLGGQNSNQPQHF	TGTGCCAGCTCACTGGGGGGACAGAATAGCAATCAGCCCCAGCATTTT	TRBD1	TRBV18	-	TRBJ1-5
CASSQEVFRAGEQFF	TGTGCCAGCAGCCAAGAGGTGTTTCGAGCGGGGGAGCAGTTCTTC	TRBD2	TRBV3-1/TRBV3-2	-	TRBJ2-1
CAWSSLQGTQYF	TGTGCCTGGAGTTCCCTACAGGGGACCCAGTACTTC	-	TRBV30	-	TRBJ2-5
CASSPTRGTEAFF	TGTGCCAGCTCCCCGACAAGGGGAACTGAAGCTTTCTTT	-	TRBV18	-	TRBJ1-1
CASIQGGTNEKLFF	TGTGCCAGCATCCAGGGGGGTACTAATGAAAAACTGTTTTTT	TRBD1	TRBV2	-	TRBJ1-4
CASSLGDRDEAFF	TGTGCCAGCAGCTTGGGCGACAGGGATGAAGCTTTCTTT	TRBD1	TRBV5-5	-	TRBJ1-1
CASSTHRVFSYEQYF	TGTGCCAGCAGCACCCACCGGGTGTTCTCCTACGAGCAGTACTTC	-	TRBV5-6	-	TRBJ2-7
CASSSISIIAFF	TGTGCCAGCAGTTCCATCAGTATAATTGCTTTCTTC	-	TRBV2	-	TRBJ2-1
CASAGQAFYNEQFF	TGTGCCAGCGCGGGACAGGCGTTTTACAATGAGCAGTTCTTC	TRBD1	TRBV6-5	-	TRBJ2-1
CASNQLAAGNEQFF	TGTGCCAGCAACCAACTAGCGGCAGGGAATGAGCAGTTCTTC	TRBD2	TRBV7-9	-	TRBJ2-1
CASSFWGRLANEQFF	TGTGCCAGCAGCTTTTGGGGGAGGCTTGCCAATGAGCAGTTCTTC	-	TRBV11-2	-	TRBJ2-1
CSASMGGRSFVTEAFF	TGCAGTGCTAGTATGGGGGGGCGCAGCTTCGTCACTGAAGCCTTCTTT	-	TRBV20-1	-	TRBJ1-1
CASRNRQGHQPQHF	TGTGCCAGTAGGAATAGACAGGGTCATCAGCCCCAGCATTTT	TRBD1	TRBV19	-	TRBJ1-5
CASSLQGMDTEAFF	TGTGCCAGCAGCCTGCAGGGCATGGACACTGAAGCTTTCTTT	-	TRBV3-1/TRBV3-2	-	TRBJ1-1
CASSSVSDTQYF	TGTGCCAGCAGCTCGGTGTCAGATACGCAGTATTTT	-	TRBV13	-	TRBJ2-3
CASSDRGDGSSPLHF	TGTGCCAGCTCGGACCGGGGGGACGGCAGTTCACCCCTCCACTTT	-	TRBV18	few	TRBJ1-6
CAWATSANEQYF	TGTGCCTGGGCGACTAGCGCTAACGAGCAGTACTTC	TRBD2	TRBV30	-	TRBJ2-7
CASSFGGDYGYTF	TGTGCCAGCAGTTTTGGTGGAGACTATGGCTACACCTTC	-	TRBV28	-	TRBJ1-2
CASSLPQQGRFAEAFF	TGTGCCAGCAGCCTCCCACAACAGGGCCGTTTCGCTGAAGCTTTCTTT	-	TRBV7-9	-	TRBJ1-1
CSVAGARTTEAFF	TGCAGCGTGGCAGGGGCCAGAACCACTGAAGCTTTCTTT	-	TRBV29-1	once	TRBJ1-1
CASSMSRGWSGYTF	TGTGCCAGTAGTATGAGTCGGGGATGGAGTGGCTACACCTTC	-	TRBV19	-	TRBJ1-2
CASTRFEGFAEAFF	TGTGCCAGTACCCGGTTCGAGGGATTCGCTGAAGCTTTCTTT	-	TRBV19	-	TRBJ1-1
CASSPRTGKDQPQHF	TGTGCCAGCTCACCACGGACAGGCAAGGACCAGCCCCAGCATTTT	TRBD1	TRBV18	-	TRBJ1-5
CASSIGRQGRNSPLHF	TGTGCCAGTAGTATAGGTCGGCAGGGGCGTAATTCACCCCTCCACTTT	-	TRBV19	-	TRBJ1-6
CASSEGGWGGNQPQHF	TGTGCCAGCAGCGAAGGGGGATGGGGGGGAAATCAGCCCCAGCATTTT	-	TRBV28	-	TRBJ1-5
CASSLGLFGEQPYEQYF	TGTGCCAGCAGCTTAGGCCTCTTCGGGGAACAACCCTACGAGCAGTACTTC	-	TRBV13	once	TRBJ2-7
CATSDRAGETTEAFF	TGTGCCACATCGGACAGGGCGGGGGAAACCACTGAAGCTTTCTTT	TRBD1	TRBV15	-	TRBJ1-1
CAISEPTGQGGQPQHF	TGTGCCATCAGTGAGCCCACTGGACAGGGCGGTCAGCCCCAGCATTTT	TRBD1	TRBV10-3	few	TRBJ1-5
CAIRANPNEQFF	TGTGCCATCAGAGCGAACCCCAATGAGCAGTTCTTC	-	TRBV10-3	-	TRBJ2-1
CASKLAGGRYNEQFF	TGTGCCAGCAAACTAGCGGGAGGTCGGTACAATGAGCAGTTCTTC	TRBD2	TRBV3-1/TRBV3-2	few	TRBJ2-1
CASSIQAGVRETQYF	TGTGCCAGTAGTATCCAAGCGGGAGTTCGGGAGACCCAGTACTTC	TRBD2	TRBV19	-	TRBJ2-5
CASSPVAGGRNYGYTF	TGTGCCAGCTCACCTGTGGCAGGGGGCCGAAACTATGGCTACACCTTC	TRBD1	TRBV18	-	TRBJ1-2
CASQDAQGNYEQYF	TGTGCCAGCCAAGACGCCCAGGGAAACTACGAGCAGTACTTC	-	TRBV18	-	TRBJ2-7
CASSDYDRDTGELFF	TGTGCCAGCAGCGATTACGACAGAGACACCGGGGAGCTGTTTTTT	-	TRBV9	few	TRBJ2-2
CASSLDRAQPQHF	TGTGCCAGCAGCTTAGACAGGGCGCAGCCCCAGCATTTT	-	TRBV7-2	-	TRBJ1-5
CASSPPQRRAYEQYF	TGTGCCAGCAGTCCCCCCCAGCGGAGGGCCTACGAGCAGTACTTC	-	TRBV6-6	-	TRBJ2-7
CASSGTAIIGNTIYF	TGTGCCAGCAGCGGGACAGCCATAATTGGAAACACCATATATTTT	TRBD1	TRBV4-2	once	TRBJ1-3
CASSTSQWDTQYF	TGTGCCAGCAGCACGTCTCAGTGGGATACGCAGTATTTT	-	TRBV11-3	-	TRBJ2-3
CASSEAGWGRSYGYTF	TGTGCCAGCAGTGAAGCGGGATGGGGGCGTAGCTATGGCTACACCTTC	-	TRBV6-1	-	TRBJ1-2
CASSPLGTLNTGELFF	TGTGCCAGCAGCCCCCTCGGGACACTTAACACCGGGGAGCTGTTTTTT	-	TRBV7-8	few	TRBJ2-2
CASSDDRGGFYGQPQHF	TGTGCCAGCAGCGACGATAGGGGCGGTTTTTATGGTCAGCCCCAGCATTTT	-	TRBV28	-	TRBJ1-5
CASTRNRGANEKLFF	TGTGCCAGCACCAGAAACAGGGGGGCTAATGAAAAACTGTTTTTT	TRBD1	TRBV6-5	-	TRBJ1-4
CSAGTDLGYTF	TGCAGTGCCGGGACTGACCTCGGCTACACCTTC	-	TRBV20-1	-	TRBJ1-2
CASSSDGTYEQYF	TGTGCCAGCAGTTCGGACGGGACCTACGAGCAGTACTTC	-	TRBV2	-	TRBJ2-7
CASSQIQGFNYGYTF	TGCGCCAGCAGCCAAATCCAGGGTTTTAACTATGGCTACACCTTC	-	TRBV4-3	-	TRBJ1-2
CASSLEPGFSLRSGANVLTF	TGTGCCAGCAGCTTAGAACCAGGGTTCAGTCTTCGCTCTGGGGCCAACGTCCTGACTTTC	-	TRBV11-2	-	TRBJ2-6
CASSLILAGVDEQFF	TGTGCCAGCAGCCTCATACTAGCGGGAGTAGATGAGCAGTTCTTC	TRBD2	TRBV7-3	-	TRBJ2-1
CASSYSTGRGTGTQYF	TGTGCCAGCAGTTACTCCACAGGTCGAGGCACAGGGACGCAGTATTTT	-	TRBV6-2/TRBV6-3	once	TRBJ2-3
CSVGQGNYGYTF	TGCAGCGTCGGACAGGGAAACTATGGCTACACCTTC	TRBD1	TRBV29-1	-	TRBJ1-2
CASSLPSQRERNNEQFF	TGCGCCAGCAGCTTACCCTCACAGCGGGAGCGGAACAATGAGCAGTTCTTC	TRBD2	TRBV5-1	-	TRBJ2-1
CAISGERELEETQYF	TGTGCCATCAGTGGGGAGCGGGAGTTAGAAGAGACCCAGTACTTC	TRBD2	TRBV10-3	-	TRBJ2-5
CATGEVEQFF	TGTGCCACCGGGGAGGTTGAGCAGTTCTTC	-	TRBV5-4	-	TRBJ2-1
CASSGGGGVSNQPQHF	TGTGCCAGTAGTGGCGGCGGGGGGGTTAGCAATCAGCCCCAGCATTTT	-	TRBV19	-	TRBJ1-5